The source of this TCR beta chain is a study of shared clonotypes between healthy human individuals. Only CD45RO-negative cells positively selected for CCR7 counted as naive CD8 cells, so terminally differentiated effector memory CD45RA+ cells were excluded. Sequencing was performed with immunoSEQ multiplex PCR; in TCRdb, only in-frame clones are kept and a portion is missing. The repertoire holds millions of clones, roughly 95% seen once, with roughly 1% in the top ten. Germline-derived CDR1 and CDR2 are MNHNY and SVGAGI (reference sequence). The CDR3 length is 15 residues. The V segment lost 7 bases and the J segment 3 bases; nucleotides outside the gene matches: 8.

The sequence came from a man younger than 35 in good health. Material: naive CD8+ T cells sorted from blood. The chain links TRBV6-6 to TRBJ2-3; the match to TRBD1 covers 9 bases. For the CDR3, the DNA is TGTGCCAGCACGGACAGGGGTTCGAAAACAGATACGCAGTATTTT. This gives the protein CASTDRGSKTDTQYF.